These 22 T cell receptor beta chains came from one sample sequenced in a study of cytomegalovirus exposure and HLA in healthy donors. Primers for the PCR totalled 60 Vbeta and 13 Jbeta. Data came from immunoSEQ multiplex PCR; TCRdb stores just in-frame clones and leaves some out. The table has about 200,000 clones, around 90% seen once; the top ten hold more than 1.5%. Input material: PBMCs. The source of these receptors is a woman aged 18-35 years in good health and CMV-seronegative.

This clone was seen just once. The chain combines TRBV9 with TRBJ2-7; D is perhaps TRBD2 (6 bases). Germline V gene data show CDR1 as SGDLS and CDR2 as YYNGEE. The CDR3 consists of 15 residues. With 7 bases removed from V and 2 bases from J, the gap between germline ends came to 19 bases. CDR3 loop: CASAFGGDATYEQYF. The CDR3 DNA is TGTGCCAGCGCGTTTGGCGGGGATGCTACCTACGAGCAGTACTTC.

J is TRBJ2-7 and V is TRBV6-1, with 7 bases lining up with TRBD2. This CDR3 region has 14 residues. The ends lost 6 bases at V and 4 bases at J; junction bases unmatched: 9. Germline V lookup: CDR1 MNHNS, CDR2 SASEGT. The CDR3 region has the DNA TGTGCCAGCAGCGCGGGAGTGGCCCTATACGAGCAGTACTTC. This encodes CASSAGVALYEQYF.

Worth noting for this clone: The same CDR3 can be traced to other DNA sequences in this sample. The chain combines TRBV5-4 with TRBJ2-3; 12 bases are a match to TRBD1. V dropped 3 bases and J dropped 4; count of bases not matched to a gene: 6. The CDR3 runs to 16 residues. Germline assignment: CDR1 SGHNT and CDR2 YYREEE (reference sequence). Here the CDR3 reads CASSSTGTGGSDTQYF. Written as DNA, the CDR3 is TGTGCCAGCAGCTCGACCGGGACAGGGGGCTCAGATACGCAGTATTTT.

This chain connects TRBV18 to TRBJ2-2, with 7 bases that match TRBD1. Trimming at V came to 4 bases and at J to 7 bases, leaving 12 bases not matched to a gene. The length of the CDR3 is 16 residues. Germline V CDR1 and CDR2: KGHSH, LQKENI. The CDR3 region is CASSRDRVGIGGELFF. The CDR3 DNA follows: TGTGCCAGCTCACGCGACAGGGTCGGGATTGGCGGGGAGCTGTTTTTT. The full variable domain, with the rest looked up from reference TRBV18 and TRBJ2-2, is NAGVMQNPRHLVRRRGQEARLRCSPMKGHSHVYWYRQLPEEGLKFMVYLQKENIIDESGMPKERFSAEFPKEGPSILRIQQVVRGDSAAYFCASSRDRVGIGGELFFGEGSRLTVL.

The V call is TRBV4-1, the J call TRBJ1-5; 7 nucleotides agree with TRBD1. The J segment lost 5 bases and the V segment lost 4 bases, leaving 5 bases of the junction unmatched. CDR1 MGHRA and CDR2 YSYEKL come from the germline V gene. The CDR3 consists of 14 residues. In DNA form, the CDR3 reads TGCGCCAGCAGCCTCGGACAGGCGGATCAGCCCCAGCATTTT. This codes for CASSLGQADQPQHF.

Comment on this clone: The junction departs from the called germline gene at one end, perhaps through a read error. V gene TRBV27 combines with J gene TRBJ1-2; 7 bases align to TRBD1. Per the germline V gene, CDR1 is MNHEY and CDR2 is SMNVEV (reference sequence). The CDR3 length is 11 residues. CDR3 residues: CATGVNYGYTF. Here the CDR3 DNA reads TGCGCCACAGGGGTGAACTATGGCTACACCTTC.

The chain combines TRBV7-8 with TRBJ2-2; TRBD1 matches 7 bases. The CDR3 is 16 residues long. Germline CDR1 SGHVS, CDR2 FQNEAQ. Germline trimming cut 2 bases from V and 5 bases from J; bases unmatched to any gene: 8. This CDR3 is CASSLRGRGLTGELFF. CDR3 sequence (DNA): TGTGCCAGCAGCTTAAGGGGCAGGGGGTTGACCGGGGAGCTGTTTTTT.

The chain links TRBV6-1 to TRBJ1-5; the D is unclear. Germline V gene lookup returns CDR1 MNHNS and CDR2 SASEGT. This CDR3 spans 11 amino acids. V was cut by 3 bases and J by 6 bases, with 3 bases left in between. CDR3 DNA: TGTGCCAGCAGTGACGGTCAGCCCCAGCATTTT. It encodes CASSDGQPQHF.

V and J are TRBV28 and TRBJ2-3; tentatively, D is TRBD2 (5 bases). Germline loops: CDR1 MDHEN, CDR2 SYDVKM. The V gene lost 6 bases and the J gene lost 1 base, with 14 bases spanning the gap. CDR3 length: 15 amino acids. CDR3: CASRGGRIGTDTQYF. Written as DNA, the CDR3 is TGTGCCAGCAGAGGCGGGCGCATTGGCACAGATACGCAGTATTTT.

The chain combines TRBV2 with TRBJ1-1; D is possibly TRBD1 (5 bases). The V gene lost 7 bases and the J gene lost 5 bases, with 20 bases spanning the gap. This CDR3 comprises 15 residues. Germline V gene sequence: CDR1 SNHLY, CDR2 FYNNEI. The DNA of the CDR3 is TGTGCCAGCACCCCCCCGGGGGGTGTGAGGACTGAAGCTTTCTTT. Residues: CASTPPGGVRTEAFF.

The CDR3 loop is CARRTDYEQYF. The CDR3 DNA reads as TGTGCCCGCCGGACAGACTACGAGCAGTACTTC. This sequence joins TRBV30 and TRBJ2-7; D possibly corresponds to TRBD1 (6 bases). CDR1 and CDR2 (germline): GTSNPN, SVGIG (reference sequence). Between the trimmed V and J ends, which lost 8 bases and 3 bases, there was a span of 11 bases. This CDR3 contains 11 residues.

The rearrangement joins TRBV9 to TRBJ2-5; 10 nucleotides agree with TRBD2. The germline V gene encodes CDR1 SGDLS and CDR2 YYNGEE. After removal of 0 bases from V and 2 bases from J, the junction contained 7 bases not matched to a gene. The length of the CDR3 is 17 residues. The CDR3 sequence is CASSVGLGAGGQETQYF. The CDR3 coding sequence is TGTGCCAGCAGCGTAGGGTTAGGAGCGGGGGGGCAAGAGACCCAGTACTTC.

This rearrangement joins TRBV27 to TRBJ2-2; D is unresolved. Germline CDR1 MNHEY, CDR2 SMNVEV (reference sequence). The germline V and J ends were trimmed by 2 bases and 4 bases, with 8 bases remaining between them. The CDR3 has 14 amino acids. This CDR3 is CASSLGPTTGELFF. The CDR3 DNA follows: TGTGCCAGCAGTTTAGGGCCTACCACCGGGGAGCTGTTTTTT.

The chain recombines TRBV5-5 with TRBJ2-7, with 7 bases lining up with TRBD2. CDR1 and CDR2 (germline): SGHKS, YYEKEE (reference sequence). The J segment lost 0 bases and the V segment lost 0 bases, leaving 6 bases of the junction unmatched. This CDR3 comprises 16 residues. CDR3 protein: CASSLGLAEISYEQYF. The CDR3 nucleotides read TGTGCCAGCAGCTTGGGCCTAGCGGAGATCTCCTACGAGCAGTACTTC.

The chain carries TRBV6-6 and TRBJ1-5, with TRBD1 identical over 9 bases. This CDR3 comprises 15 residues. Per the germline V gene, CDR1 is MNHNY and CDR2 is SVGAGI (reference sequence). Trimming cost V 5 bases and J 5 bases; bases outside gene matches: 7. In DNA form, the CDR3 reads TGTGCCAGCAGTCTGCCGGGACAGGGCTATCAGCCCCAGCATTTT. Translated: CASSLPGQGYQPQHF.

This clone showed up just a few times. The chain employs TRBV27 and TRBJ2-3, with D uncertain. Germline V gene sequence: CDR1 MNHEY, CDR2 SMNVEV (reference sequence). This CDR3 is 13 amino acids long. Trimming removed 0 bases from V and 3 bases from J, with 4 bases in between. The CDR3 sequence: CASSLSGTDTQYF. The CDR3 region has the DNA TGTGCCAGCAGTTTATCCGGTACAGATACGCAGTATTTT.

A note on this clone: The junction differs from germline at one of its ends, possibly a read error. The chain recombines TRBV7-9 with TRBJ2-7; perhaps TRBD1 as D (6 bases). The CDR3 extends over 13 amino acids. Per germline, CDR1 SEHNR and CDR2 FQNEAQ (reference sequence). The CDR3 spells CSSSRDTTYEQYF. The CDR3 coding sequence is TGTTCCAGCAGCCGGGACACTACCTACGAGCAGTACTTC. Supplemented by reference TRBV7-9 and TRBJ2-7, the full variable domain reads DTGVSQNPRHKITKRGQNVTFRCDPISEHNRLYWYRQTLGQGPEFLTYFQNEAQLEKSRLLSDRFSAERPKGSFSTLEIQRTEQGDSAMYLCSSSRDTTYEQYFGPGTRLTVT.

This chain connects TRBV5-4 to TRBJ1-2; D uncertain. The length of the CDR3 is 14 residues. V lost 5 bases and J 4 bases, leaving 15 bases between the germline ends. Germline V gene lookup returns CDR1 SGHNT and CDR2 YYREEE (reference sequence). CDR3 protein: CASRGGHDLYGYTF. CDR3 coding DNA: TGTGCCAGCAGGGGCGGGCACGACCTCTATGGCTACACCTTC. Full variable domain (missing parts from reference TRBV5-4 and TRBJ1-2): ETGVTQSPTHLIKTRGQQVTLRCSSQSGHNTVSWYQQALGQGPQFIFQYYREEENGRGNFPPRFSGLQFPNYSSELNVNALELDDSALYLCASRGGHDLYGYTFGSGTRLTVV.

The chain carries TRBV28 and TRBJ2-7, with 7 bases lining up with TRBD1. The CDR3 is 14 amino acids. CDR1 is MDHEN, CDR2 SYDVKM, per germline. The V gene end was trimmed by 8 bases and the J gene end by 2 bases; junction bases not matched to a gene: 9. CDR3 nucleotide sequence: TGTGCCAGCGGCCGGGACAGCCTAACCTACGAGCAGTACTTC. This codes for CASGRDSLTYEQYF.

The V and J genes are TRBV6-5 and TRBJ1-2; TRBD1 agrees at 12 bases. The junction had 6 bases not matched to a gene; V was cut back by 6 bases and J by 4 bases. Germline CDR1 MNHEY, CDR2 SVGAGI. The CDR3 has 15 residues. The CDR3 DNA sequence: TGTGCCAGCAGGGGACAGGGGGCGGTGGGCTATGGCTACACCTTC. This codes for CASRGQGAVGYGYTF.

V gene TRBV6-1 combines with J gene TRBJ1-1; the D is unclear. There are 15 residues in the CDR3. The germline V gene has CDR1 MNHNS and CDR2 SASEGT. Trimming stripped 7 bases from V and 1 base from J, with 16 bases between. The CDR3 coding sequence is TGTGCCAGCACCCTTAACTCCCACGGGAACACTGAAGCTTTCTTT. Residues: CASTLNSHGNTEAFF.

V and J are TRBV30 and TRBJ2-5; unclear D gene. This CDR3 is built from 14 residues. The germline V and J ends were trimmed by 0 bases and 7 bases, with 15 bases remaining between them. Per germline, CDR1 GTSNPN and CDR2 SVGIG (reference sequence). CDR3 in DNA: TGTGCCTGGAGTGTAAGTCTAGACTTAGGGACCCAGTACTTC. It translates to CAWSVSLDLGTQYF.